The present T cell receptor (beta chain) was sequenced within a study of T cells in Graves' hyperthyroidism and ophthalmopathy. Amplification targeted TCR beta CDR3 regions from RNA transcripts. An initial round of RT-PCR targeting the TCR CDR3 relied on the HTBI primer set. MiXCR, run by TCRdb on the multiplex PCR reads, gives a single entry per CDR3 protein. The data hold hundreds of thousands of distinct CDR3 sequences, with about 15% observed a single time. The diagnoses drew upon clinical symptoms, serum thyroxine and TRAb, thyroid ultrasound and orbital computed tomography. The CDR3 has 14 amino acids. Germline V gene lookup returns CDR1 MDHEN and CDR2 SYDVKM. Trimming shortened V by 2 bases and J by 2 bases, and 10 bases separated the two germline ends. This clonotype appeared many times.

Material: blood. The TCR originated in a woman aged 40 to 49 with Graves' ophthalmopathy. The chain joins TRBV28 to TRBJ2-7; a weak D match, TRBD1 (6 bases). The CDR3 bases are TGTGCCAGCAGTTTAATGGGGGCGCCCTACGAGCAGTACTTC. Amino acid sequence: CASSLMGAPYEQYF.